Shown below are 9 T cell receptor beta chains from a single sample sequenced in a study of T cells in tuberculosis. Data came from immunoSEQ multiplex PCR; TCRdb stores just in-frame clones and leaves some out. The data show 25,000 to 30,000 clones, 92% seen once. As for time point: new active TB diagnosis, blood taken before or within 7 days of starting treatment. Sequenced material: PBMCs, taken at tuberculosis diagnosis. These receptor sequences come from an adult with tuberculosis.

The CDR3 DNA reads TGTGCCAGCAGTTTGCTGACAGGGGGGGACTATGGCTACACCTTC. Residues: CASSLLTGGDYGYTF. The chain couples TRBV28 to TRBJ1-2; 9 positions agree with TRBD1. V gave up 3 bases and J gave up 3 bases; unmatched junction bases: 5. The CDR3 length is 15 residues. Germline V gene data show CDR1 as MDHEN and CDR2 as SYDVKM.

The rearrangement links TRBV13 to TRBJ2-5; 9 nucleotides agree with TRBD1. Trimming at V came to 3 bases and at J to 1 base, leaving 3 bases not matched to a gene. The CDR3 runs to 15 residues. In germline, CDR1 is PRHDT, CDR2 FYEKMQ (reference sequence). DNA for the CDR3: TGTGCCAGCAGCTTGGGACAGGGAATCCAAGAGACCCAGTACTTC. Protein sequence: CASSLGQGIQETQYF.

V gene TRBV4-3 combines with J gene TRBJ1-2; TRBD1 matches 9 bases. The CDR3 has 17 residues. Germline lookup yields CDR1 LGHNA and CDR2 YSLEER. Trimming took 0 bases from V and 3 from J; bases not matched to a gene: 8. CDR3 bases: TGCGCCAGCAGCCAAGATGTGGACAGGGGAAAGGACTATGGCTACACCTTC. It encodes CASSQDVDRGKDYGYTF.

The CDR3 here is CASSQTRGLDTGELFF. The CDR3 region has the DNA TGTGCCAGCAGCCAAACGAGGGGGCTAGACACCGGGGAGCTGTTTTTT. The chain joins TRBV14 to TRBJ2-2; 7 nucleotides match TRBD1. CDR1 and CDR2 (germline): SGHDN, FVKESK. The CDR3 is 16 residues long. The junction had 6 bases not matched to a gene; V was cut back by 2 bases and J by 3 bases.

The chain uses TRBV6-6 and TRBJ1-2; 7 bases line up with TRBD1. This CDR3 comprises 13 residues. J lost 5 bases, V lost 6 bases, and 6 bases had no gene match. Germline CDR1 is MNHNY and CDR2 is SVGAGI (reference sequence). CDR3 sequence (DNA): TGTGCCAGCAGCCCGGGACAGAGATATGGCTACACCTTC. This codes for CASSPGQRYGYTF.

This clone was seen only once. This rearrangement joins TRBV25-1 to TRBJ2-7; 7 positions agree with TRBD1. The ends lost 3 bases at V and 3 bases at J; junction bases unmatched: 8. This CDR3 has 15 residues. Germline assignment: CDR1 MGHDK and CDR2 SYGVNS. CDR3 amino acids: CASSDPSGTVYEQYF. CDR3 bases: TGTGCCAGCAGTGACCCCTCCGGGACAGTCTACGAGCAGTACTTC.

This chain joins TRBV27 and TRBJ2-1; 16 nucleotides align to TRBD2. The CDR3 sequence is 18 residues long. Germline V gives CDR1 MNHEY, CDR2 SMNVEV (reference sequence). V gave up 5 bases and J gave up 7 bases; unmatched junction bases: 11. DNA of the CDR3: TGTGCCAGCAGTCAGACCGGCGGGACTAGCGGGGGGGAGAATGAGCAGTTCTTC. It yields the protein CASSQTGGTSGGENEQFF.

The V gene is TRBV2, the J gene TRBJ1-1; D may be TRBD1 (6 bases). V was pared by 5 bases and J by 11 bases, with 12 bases between. The CDR3 is 11 amino acids. Germline loops: CDR1 SNHLY, CDR2 FYNNEI. The CDR3 nucleotides are TGTGCCAGCAGTTTCACAGGGTTGGCTTTCTTT. It yields the protein CASSFTGLAFF.

The chain recombines TRBV30 with TRBJ2-7; D uncertain. Per germline, CDR1 GTSNPN and CDR2 SVGIG (reference sequence). The CDR3 runs 15 residues. The V end was cut by 2 bases, the J end by 0 bases, with 14 bases between. The CDR3 bases are TGTGCCTGGAGTATGCTTCAAATCAGCTCCTACGAGCAGTACTTC. Translated: CAWSMLQISSYEQYF.